This T cell receptor (beta chain) is drawn from a study of Graves' ophthalmopathy and Graves' hyperthyroidism. The germline V gene encodes CDR1 MGHRA and CDR2 YSYEKL. The CDR3 extends over 16 amino acids. Trimming removed 0 bases at V and 6 bases at J, with 12 bases between. This clonotype was found many times. Its antigen is as yet unknown. General study results and limits: The model forecast ophthalmopathy progression, reaching 60% to 71% sensitivity and approximately 72% specificity.

Using RNA transcripts, the TCR beta CDR3 regions were amplified. The first-round RT-PCR employed HTBI primers together with the Qiagen OneStep RT-PCR kit. A multiplex PCR was then performed as the second round. One entry per CDR3 protein results from TCRdb running MiXCR on the multiplex PCR reads. Here the sample spans 650,000 to 900,000 distinct CDR3 sequences, 35% to 50% being singletons. This chain joins TRBV4-1 and TRBJ1-6; D is unresolved. This sequence was found in an adult man with Graves' ophthalmopathy. Sequenced: peripheral blood. The CDR3 DNA reads TGCGCCAGCAGCCAAGAGCTTACGCAGGCTAATTCACCCCTCCACTTT. This translates into CASSQELTQANSPLHF.